This TCR beta chain comes out of a study of blood T cells in healthy people across ages. A remark on this clonotype: Antigen unknown.

Study-level points and caveats: Correlation between TCR beta diversity and naive T cell percentage was strong. Donors of long life had a larger count of naive CD4+ cells and greater diversity than aged donors.

The CDR3 consists of 13 residues. V lost 5 bases and J lost 9; bases outside the gene matches: 5. Germline CDR1 is SQVTM and CDR2 is ANQGSEA. Next came a second PCR, run for about 7 to 12 cycles, which used a sample-barcoded 5' primer along with a J-beta primer mix. TCRdb re-called the 5' RACE reads with MiXCR, one entry per CDR3 protein. The sample consists of 650,000 to 800,000 distinct CDR3 sequences, 52% of them appearing once. Collection of roughly 9.6 milliliters of peripheral blood was performed for each donor. Per-sample PBMC isolation yielded at least 6.5 million cells. Sequences were obtained from blood. The source of this sequence is a woman older than 75 in good health. The chain employs TRBV29-1 and TRBJ2-1; 12 nucleotides match TRBD2. The CDR3 here is CSVRLAGEGEQFF. The CDR3 coding sequence is TGCAGCGTTAGACTAGCGGGAGAGGGTGAGCAGTTCTTC.